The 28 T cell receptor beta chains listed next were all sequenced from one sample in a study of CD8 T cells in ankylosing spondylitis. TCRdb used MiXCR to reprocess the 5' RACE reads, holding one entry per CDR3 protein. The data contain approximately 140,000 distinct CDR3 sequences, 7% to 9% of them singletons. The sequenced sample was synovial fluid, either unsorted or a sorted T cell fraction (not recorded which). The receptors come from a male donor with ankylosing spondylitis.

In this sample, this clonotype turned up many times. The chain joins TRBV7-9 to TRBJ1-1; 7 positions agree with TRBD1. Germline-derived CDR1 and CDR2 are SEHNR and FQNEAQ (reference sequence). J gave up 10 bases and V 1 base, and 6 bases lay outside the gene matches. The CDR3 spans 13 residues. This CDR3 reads CASSLGEQGGAFF. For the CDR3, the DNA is TGTGCCAGCAGCTTAGGCGAGCAGGGGGGAGCTTTCTTT.

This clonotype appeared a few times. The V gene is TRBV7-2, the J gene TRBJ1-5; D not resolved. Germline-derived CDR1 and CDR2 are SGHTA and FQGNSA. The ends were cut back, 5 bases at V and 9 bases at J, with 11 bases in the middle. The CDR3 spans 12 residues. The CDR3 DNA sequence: TGTGCCAGCAGCACTCAGAACGGGCCCCAGCATTTT. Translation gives CASSTQNGPQHF.

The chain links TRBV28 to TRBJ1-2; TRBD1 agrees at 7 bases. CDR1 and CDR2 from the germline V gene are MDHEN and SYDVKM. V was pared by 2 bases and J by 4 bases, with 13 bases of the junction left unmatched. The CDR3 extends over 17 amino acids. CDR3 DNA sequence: TGTGCCAGCAGTTTAGTGACAGGGTCCACTGGAGGCTATGGCTACACCTTC. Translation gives CASSLVTGSTGGYGYTF.

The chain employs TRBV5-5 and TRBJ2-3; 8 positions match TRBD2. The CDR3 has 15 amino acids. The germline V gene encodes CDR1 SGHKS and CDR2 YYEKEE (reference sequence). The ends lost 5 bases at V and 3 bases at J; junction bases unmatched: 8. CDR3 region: CASSSRTSLTDTQYF. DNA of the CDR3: TGTGCCAGCAGTTCGAGGACTAGCTTGACAGATACGCAGTATTTT. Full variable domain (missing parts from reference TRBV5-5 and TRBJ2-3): DAGVTQSPTHLIKTRGQQVTLRCSPISGHKSVSWYQQVLGQGPQFIFQYYEKEERGRGNFPDRFSARQFPNYSSELNVNALLLGDSALYLCASSSRTSLTDTQYFGPGTRLTVL.

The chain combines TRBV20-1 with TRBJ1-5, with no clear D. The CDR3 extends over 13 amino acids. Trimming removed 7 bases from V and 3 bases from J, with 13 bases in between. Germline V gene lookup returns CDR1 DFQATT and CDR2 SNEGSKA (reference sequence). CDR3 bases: TGCAGTGTCGGTGGGCGGATCAATCAGCCCCAGCATTTT. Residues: CSVGGRINQPQHF.

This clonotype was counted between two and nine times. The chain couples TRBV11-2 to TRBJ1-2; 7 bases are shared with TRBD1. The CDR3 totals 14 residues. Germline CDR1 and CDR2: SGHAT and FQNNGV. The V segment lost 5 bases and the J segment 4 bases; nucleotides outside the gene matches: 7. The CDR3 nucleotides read TGTGCCAGCAGCCGCTCTAGGGACAGCTATGGCTACACCTTC. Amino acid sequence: CASSRSRDSYGYTF.

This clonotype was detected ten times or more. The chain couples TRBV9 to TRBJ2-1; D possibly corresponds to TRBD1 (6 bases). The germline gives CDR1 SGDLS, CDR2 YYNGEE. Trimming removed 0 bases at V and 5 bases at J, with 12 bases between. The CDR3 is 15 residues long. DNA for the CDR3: TGTGCCAGCAGCGTAGTACAGGGCCTCAACAATGAGCAGTTCTTC. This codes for CASSVVQGLNNEQFF.

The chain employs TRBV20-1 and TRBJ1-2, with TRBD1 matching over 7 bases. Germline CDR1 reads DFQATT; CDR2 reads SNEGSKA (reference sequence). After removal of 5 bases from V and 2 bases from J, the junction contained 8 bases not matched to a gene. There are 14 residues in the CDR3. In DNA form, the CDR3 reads TGCAGTGCTTCTACAGGGGTTGGGAACTATGGCTACACCTTC. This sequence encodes CSASTGVGNYGYTF.

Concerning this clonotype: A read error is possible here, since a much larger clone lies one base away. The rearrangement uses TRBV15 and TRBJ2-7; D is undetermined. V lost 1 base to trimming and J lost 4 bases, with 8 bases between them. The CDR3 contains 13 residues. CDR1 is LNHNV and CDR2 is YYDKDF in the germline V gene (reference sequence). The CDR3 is CATSRVGVYEQYF. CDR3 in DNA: TGTGCCACCAGCAGAGTTGGCGTTTACGAGCAGTACTTC.

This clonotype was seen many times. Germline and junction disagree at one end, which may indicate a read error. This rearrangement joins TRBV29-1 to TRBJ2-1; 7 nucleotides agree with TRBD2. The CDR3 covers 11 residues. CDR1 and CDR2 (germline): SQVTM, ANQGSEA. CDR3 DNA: TGTACCGCGACTAGCAGCGATGAGCAGTTCTTC. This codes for CTATSSDEQFF.

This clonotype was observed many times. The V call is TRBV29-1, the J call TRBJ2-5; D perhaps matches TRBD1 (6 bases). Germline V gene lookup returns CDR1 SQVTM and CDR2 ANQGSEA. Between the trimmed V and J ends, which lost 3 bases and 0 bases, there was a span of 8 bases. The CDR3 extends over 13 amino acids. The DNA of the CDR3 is TGCAGCGTTGAGGACAGCTACCAAGAGACCCAGTACTTC. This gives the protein CSVEDSYQETQYF.

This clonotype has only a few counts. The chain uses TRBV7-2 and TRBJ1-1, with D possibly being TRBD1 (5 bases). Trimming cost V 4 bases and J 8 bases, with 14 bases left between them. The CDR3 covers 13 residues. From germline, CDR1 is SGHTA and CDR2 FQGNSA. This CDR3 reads CASSWDSGLEAFF. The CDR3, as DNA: TGTGCCAGCAGCTGGGACTCAGGCTTAGAAGCTTTCTTT.

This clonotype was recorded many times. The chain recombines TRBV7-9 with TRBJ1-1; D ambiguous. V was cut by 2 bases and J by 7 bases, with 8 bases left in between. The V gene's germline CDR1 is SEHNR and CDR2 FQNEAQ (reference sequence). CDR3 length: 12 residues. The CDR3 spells CASSLRDLEAFF. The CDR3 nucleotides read TGTGCCAGCAGCTTACGAGACCTTGAAGCTTTCTTT.

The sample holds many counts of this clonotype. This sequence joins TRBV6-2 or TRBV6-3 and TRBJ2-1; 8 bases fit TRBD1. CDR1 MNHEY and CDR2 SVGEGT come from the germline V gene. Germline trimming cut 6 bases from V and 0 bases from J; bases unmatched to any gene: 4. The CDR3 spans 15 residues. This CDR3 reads CASSRQGSSYNEQFF. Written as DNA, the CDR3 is TGTGCCAGCAGCAGACAGGGGAGCTCCTACAATGAGCAGTTCTTC.

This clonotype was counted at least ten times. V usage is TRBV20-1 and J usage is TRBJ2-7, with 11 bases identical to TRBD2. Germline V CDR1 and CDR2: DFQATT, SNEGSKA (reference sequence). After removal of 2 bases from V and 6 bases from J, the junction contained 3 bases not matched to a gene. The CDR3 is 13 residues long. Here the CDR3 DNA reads TGCAGTGCTAGATCGACTAGCGGGACCGAGCAGTACTTC. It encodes CSARSTSGTEQYF.

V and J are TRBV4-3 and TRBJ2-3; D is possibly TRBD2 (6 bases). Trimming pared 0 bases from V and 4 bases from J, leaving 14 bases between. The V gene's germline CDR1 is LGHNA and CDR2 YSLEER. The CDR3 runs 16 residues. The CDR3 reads CASSQDFAEGSDTQYF. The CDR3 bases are TGCGCCAGCAGCCAAGATTTTGCGGAGGGCTCAGATACGCAGTATTTT.

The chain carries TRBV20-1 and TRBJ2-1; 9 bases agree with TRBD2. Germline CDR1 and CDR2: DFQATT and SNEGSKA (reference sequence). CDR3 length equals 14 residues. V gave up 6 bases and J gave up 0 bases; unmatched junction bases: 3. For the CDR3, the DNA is TGCAGTGCGAATAGCGGGAGCTCCTACAATGAGCAGTTCTTC. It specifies CSANSGSSYNEQFF.

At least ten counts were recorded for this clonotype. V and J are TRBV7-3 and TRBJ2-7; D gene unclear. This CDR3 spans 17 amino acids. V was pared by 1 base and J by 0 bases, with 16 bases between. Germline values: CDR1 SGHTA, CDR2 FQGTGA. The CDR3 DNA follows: TGTGCCAGCAGCTTAAACCGTGATACCCCGCGCTCCTACGAGCAGTACTTC. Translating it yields CASSLNRDTPRSYEQYF.

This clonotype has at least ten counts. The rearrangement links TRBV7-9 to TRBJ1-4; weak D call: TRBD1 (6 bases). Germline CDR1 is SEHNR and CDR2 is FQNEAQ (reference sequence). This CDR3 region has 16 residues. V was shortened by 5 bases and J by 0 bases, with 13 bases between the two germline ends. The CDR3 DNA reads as TGTGCCAGCAGCCAAGGGGGAGTTCCAACTAATGAAAAACTGTTTTTT. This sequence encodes CASSQGGVPTNEKLFF.

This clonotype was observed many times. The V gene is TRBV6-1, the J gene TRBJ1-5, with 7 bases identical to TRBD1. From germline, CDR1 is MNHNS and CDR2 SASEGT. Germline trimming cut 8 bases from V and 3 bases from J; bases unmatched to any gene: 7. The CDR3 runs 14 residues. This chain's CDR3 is CASGLTGNNQPQHF. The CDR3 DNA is TGTGCCAGCGGGTTGACAGGGAACAATCAGCCCCAGCATTTT.

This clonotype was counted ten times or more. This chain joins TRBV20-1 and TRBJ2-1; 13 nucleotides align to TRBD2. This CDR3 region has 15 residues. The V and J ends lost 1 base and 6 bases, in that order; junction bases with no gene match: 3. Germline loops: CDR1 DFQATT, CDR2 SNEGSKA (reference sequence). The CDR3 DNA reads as TGCAGTGCTAGAGTCCGGACTAGCGGGAGCAATGAGCAGTTCTTC. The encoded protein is CSARVRTSGSNEQFF.

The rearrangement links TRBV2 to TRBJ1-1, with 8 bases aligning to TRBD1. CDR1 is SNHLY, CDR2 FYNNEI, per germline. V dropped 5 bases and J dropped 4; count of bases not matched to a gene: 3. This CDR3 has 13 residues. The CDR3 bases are TGTGCCAGCAGTTACACAGGGGGCACTGAAGCTTTCTTT. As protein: CASSYTGGTEAFF.

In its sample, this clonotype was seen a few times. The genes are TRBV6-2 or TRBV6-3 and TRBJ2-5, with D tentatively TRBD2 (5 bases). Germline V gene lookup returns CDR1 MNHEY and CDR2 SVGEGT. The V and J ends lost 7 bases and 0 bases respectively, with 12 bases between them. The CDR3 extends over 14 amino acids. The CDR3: CASKRYGYQETQYF. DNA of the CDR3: TGTGCCAGCAAGCGGTACGGGTACCAAGAGACCCAGTACTTC.

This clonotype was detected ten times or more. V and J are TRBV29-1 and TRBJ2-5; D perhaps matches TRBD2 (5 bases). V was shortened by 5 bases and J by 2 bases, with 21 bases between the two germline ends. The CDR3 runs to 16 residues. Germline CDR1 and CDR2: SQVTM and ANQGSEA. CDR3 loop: CSVLSGGPTFQETQYF. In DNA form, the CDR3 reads TGCAGCGTTTTGTCCGGAGGCCCTACCTTTCAAGAGACCCAGTACTTC.

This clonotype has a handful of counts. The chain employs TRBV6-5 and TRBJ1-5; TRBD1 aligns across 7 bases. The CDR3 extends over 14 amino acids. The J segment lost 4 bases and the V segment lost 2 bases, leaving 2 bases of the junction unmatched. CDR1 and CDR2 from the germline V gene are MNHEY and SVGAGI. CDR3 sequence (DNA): TGTGCCAGCAGTTACAACAGGGGAAATCAGCCCCAGCATTTT. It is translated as CASSYNRGNQPQHF.

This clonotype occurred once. CDR3 loop: CAMGPGLAWGPSSYEQYF. CDR3 DNA sequence: TGTGCCATGGGACCCGGGCTAGCGTGGGGGCCAAGCTCCTACGAGCAGTACTTC. This sequence joins TRBV5-6 and TRBJ2-7; D is perhaps TRBD1 or TRBD2 (6 bases each). V lost 9 bases to trimming and J lost 0 bases, with 28 bases between them. The V gene's germline CDR1 is SGHDT and CDR2 YYEEEE. The CDR3 has 18 amino acids.

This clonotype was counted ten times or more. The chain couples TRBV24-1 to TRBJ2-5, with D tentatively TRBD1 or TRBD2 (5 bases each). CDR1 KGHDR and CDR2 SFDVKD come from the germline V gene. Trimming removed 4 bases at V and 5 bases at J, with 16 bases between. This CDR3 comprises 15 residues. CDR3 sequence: CATSEAGTMWETQYF. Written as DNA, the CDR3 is TGTGCCACCAGTGAGGCCGGGACGATGTGGGAGACCCAGTACTTC.

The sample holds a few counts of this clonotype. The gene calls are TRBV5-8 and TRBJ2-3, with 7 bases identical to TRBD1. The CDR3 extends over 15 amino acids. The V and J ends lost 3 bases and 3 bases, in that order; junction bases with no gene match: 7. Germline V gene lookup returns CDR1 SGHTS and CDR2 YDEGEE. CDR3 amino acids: CASSSGQIGTDTQYF. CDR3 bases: TGTGCCAGCAGCTCGGGACAGATAGGGACAGATACGCAGTATTTT.